Listed below are T cell receptor beta chains from one sample, sequenced in a study of PD-L1 blockade in urothelial cancer. This table comes from immunoSEQ multiplex PCR, and its TCRdb copy is limited to in-frame clones, with some not included. The sample shows some 23,000 clones, roughly 84% of them seen only once. The sample here was PBMCs, taken around atezolizumab (anti-PD-L1) treatment. These receptors all come from a man aged 70-80 years with urothelial cancer. Each CDR3 is given with its conserved first and last residue. The D gene is left open where the match is weak. Rows give clone size only sometimes, using once, few, many, or a class for an expanded clone.

V	J	D	size	CDR3	DNA
TRBV5-1	TRBJ2-7	-	few	CASSLVLKTGEQYF	TGCGCCAGCAGCTTGGTTTTGAAGACTGGGGAGCAGTACTTC
TRBV11-2	TRBJ2-7	-	-	CASSSTGSYSYEQYF	TGTGCCAGCAGCTCGACAGGCTCTTACTCCTACGAGCAGTACTTC
TRBV19	TRBJ2-1	TRBD2	-	CASSILAGDYNEQFF	TGTGCCAGTAGTATACTAGCGGGGGATTACAATGAGCAGTTCTTC
TRBV7-2	TRBJ2-3	TRBD2	-	CASSLDGLAGGVDTQYF	TGTGCCAGCAGCTTAGACGGGCTAGCGGGAGGAGTTGATACGCAGTATTTT
TRBV9	TRBJ2-7	-	-	CASSVNYYEQYF	TGTGCCAGCAGCGTGAACTACTACGAGCAGTACTTC
TRBV7-3	TRBJ2-5	-	few	CASSLGGLETQYF	TGTGCCAGCAGCTTAGGGGGGTTGGAGACCCAGTACTTC
TRBV2	TRBJ2-7	TRBD1	few	CASSDGTGVEQYF	TGTGCCAGCAGTGATGGGACAGGGGTCGAGCAGTACTTC
TRBV11-2	TRBJ2-7	-	-	CASSPRRGIYEQYF	TGTGCCAGCAGCCCTCGTCGAGGGATCTACGAGCAGTACTTC
TRBV30	TRBJ2-6	-	-	CAWRRGLGSAGTAGANVLTF	TGTGCCTGGAGGCGGGGGCTGGGTTCGGCGGGGACGGCTGGGGCCAACGTCCTGACTTTC
TRBV5-6	TRBJ2-2	TRBD1	few	CASSSVGQGRRTGELFF	TGTGCCAGCAGCTCAGTCGGACAGGGCCGTAGGACCGGGGAGCTGTTTTTT
TRBV6-1	TRBJ2-1	TRBD2	-	CASSTSGFSYNEQFF	TGTGCCAGCAGTACTAGCGGGTTCTCCTACAATGAGCAGTTCTTC
TRBV7-3	TRBJ2-5	TRBD2	-	CASSRASGAQETQYF	TGTGCCAGCAGCCGAGCTAGCGGGGCACAAGAGACCCAGTACTTC
TRBV11-3	TRBJ1-1	-	-	CASSTPWGRDATEAFF	TGTGCCAGCAGCACTCCCTGGGGCAGGGATGCCACTGAAGCTTTCTTT
TRBV19	TRBJ1-5	-	-	CASTMRKDSNQPQHF	TGTGCCAGTACTATGAGGAAGGATAGCAATCAGCCCCAGCATTTT
TRBV7-8	TRBJ2-7	TRBD1	-	CASSVDRTGTGGNEQYF	TGTGCCAGCAGCGTCGACCGGACCGGGACAGGGGGAAACGAGCAGTACTTC
TRBV28	TRBJ1-5	-	-	CASLDSNQPQHF	TGTGCCAGCCTAGATAGCAATCAGCCCCAGCATTTT
TRBV4-1	TRBJ2-1	TRBD2	-	CASSLGLAGNEQFF	TGCGCCAGCAGCCTAGGACTAGCGGGAAATGAGCAGTTCTTC
TRBV19	TRBJ1-5	-	-	CACKGQGYVGNQPQHF	TGTGCCTGCAAAGGGCAGGGTTATGTTGGCAATCAGCCCCAGCATTTT
TRBV15	TRBJ2-3	-	once	CATSRTSGVTDTQYF	TGTGCCACCAGCAGAACTAGTGGGGTCACAGATACGCAGTATTTT
TRBV11-2	TRBJ2-5	TRBD1	-	CASSPWDRGRETQYF	TGTGCCAGCAGCCCGTGGGACAGGGGGCGGGAGACCCAGTACTTC
TRBV11-1	TRBJ2-1	-	-	CASSSWTEYNEQFF	TGTGCCAGCAGCTCCTGGACAGAATACAATGAGCAGTTCTTC
TRBV11-2	TRBJ2-7	-	-	CASSVDRLRDEQYF	TGTGCCAGCAGCGTAGATCGCCTCAGGGACGAGCAGTACTTC
TRBV9	TRBJ2-1	-	-	CASSVSGGRYNEQFF	TGTGCCAGCAGCGTGAGCGGAGGACGTTACAATGAGCAGTTCTTC
TRBV9	TRBJ2-2	-	-	CASTTREFQTGELFF	TGTGCCAGCACCACCCGGGAGTTCCAGACCGGGGAGCTGTTTTTT
TRBV19	TRBJ1-1	TRBD1	-	CASTGQVNTEAFF	TGTGCCAGCACAGGACAGGTCAACACTGAAGCTTTCTTT
TRBV18	TRBJ1-5	-	-	CASSPGQNQPQHF	TGTGCCAGCTCACCCGGACAGAATCAGCCCCAGCATTTT
TRBV18	TRBJ2-7	TRBD1	-	CASSSGTGDYEQYF	TGTGCCAGCTCGTCCGGGACAGGGGACTACGAGCAGTACTTC
TRBV5-4	TRBJ2-7	TRBD2	-	CASSLSGTSAYYEQYF	TGTGCCAGCAGCTTGAGCGGGACTAGCGCCTACTACGAGCAGTACTTC
TRBV5-1	TRBJ2-2	TRBD1	-	CASSLEGQGFTGELFF	TGCGCCAGCAGCTTGGAGGGACAGGGGTTTACCGGGGAGCTGTTTTTT
TRBV18	TRBJ2-7	TRBD2	-	CASSPPNSGREEQYF	TGTGCCAGCTCCCCCCCGAATAGCGGGAGAGAAGAGCAGTACTTC
TRBV9	TRBJ2-3	TRBD2	-	CASSVSGRAGIDTQYF	TGTGCCAGCAGCGTTAGCGGGAGGGCCGGGATAGATACGCAGTATTTT
TRBV19	TRBJ1-1	-	-	CASSLEGVENTEAFF	TGTGCCAGTAGCTTAGAAGGGGTGGAGAACACTGAAGCTTTCTTT
TRBV29-1	TRBJ1-2	-	once	CSVGFAGILGYTF	TGCAGCGTTGGATTTGCAGGCATTCTTGGCTACACCTTC
TRBV19	TRBJ1-1	-	few	CASSRLDFEAFF	TGTGCCAGTAGTCGGCTAGACTTTGAAGCTTTCTTT
TRBV6-1	TRBJ2-7	TRBD2	few	CASSEARASGRYEQYF	TGTGCCAGCAGTGAAGCTCGGGCTAGCGGACGGTACGAGCAGTACTTC
TRBV27	TRBJ2-6	TRBD1	-	CASSGWTGGNSGANVLTF	TGTGCCAGCAGTGGTTGGACAGGGGGAAATTCTGGGGCCAACGTCCTGACTTTC
TRBV7-2	TRBJ2-3	-	-	CASSPVGGDTQYF	TGTGCCAGCAGCCCTGTGGGGGGAGATACGCAGTATTTT
TRBV19	TRBJ1-1	-	medium-sized	CASSRGDRIKAFF	TGTGCCAGTAGTAGGGGAGACCGGATAAAAGCTTTCTTT
TRBV7-8	TRBJ1-1	TRBD1	-	CASSLLRQGSAFF	TGTGCCAGCAGCCTTCTCAGACAGGGTAGTGCTTTCTTT
TRBV7-9	TRBJ1-5	-	-	CASSSPSETGAQPQHF	TGTGCCAGCAGCTCTCCGTCCGAGACAGGCGCTCAGCCCCAGCATTTT
TRBV6-6	TRBJ2-1	TRBD1	once	CASSLGQGIREQFF	TGTGCCAGCAGTTTGGGACAGGGAATACGTGAGCAGTTCTTC
TRBV28	TRBJ2-5	TRBD2	-	CASSREGTSGRKTQYF	TGTGCCAGCAGCCGGGAGGGGACTAGCGGGAGGAAGACCCAGTACTTC
TRBV7-3	TRBJ2-3	TRBD1	-	CASSPRTGYISDTQYF	TGTGCCAGCAGCCCCCGGACAGGGTACATCTCAGATACGCAGTATTTT